The 9 T cell receptor beta chains below come from one sample, sequenced in a study of blood T cell repertoires in COVID-19 (TCRdb year 2020). Preparation of the library involved the immunoSEQ multiplex PCR assay. Imported from immuneACCESS, the table was reduced by TCRdb to in-frame sequences with V and J called. These copies leave out some clones; in studies compared against another copy, an unresolved V gene accounts for under half, and the cause of the remainder is not known. The sample yields a few hundred thousand clones; roughly 90% were counted once. Of the sample, just under 3% falls within the top ten clones. Material for sequencing was PBMCs or T cells enriched from blood (not recorded which). All receptors come from a young woman who had recovered from COVID-19.

The chain couples TRBV9 to TRBJ2-3; TRBD2 matches at 7 bases. J gave up 0 bases and V 3 bases, and 7 bases lay outside the gene matches. Germline assignment: CDR1 SGDLS and CDR2 YYNGEE. The CDR3 covers 16 residues. The CDR3 loop reads CASSARAGSSTDTQYF. CDR3 sequence (DNA): TGTGCCAGCAGCGCCCGAGCGGGGAGCAGCACAGATACGCAGTATTTT.

The rearrangement uses TRBV27 and TRBJ2-2, with 11 bases identical to TRBD1. Trimming at V came to 7 bases and at J to 6 bases, leaving 10 bases not matched to a gene. CDR3 length: 16 amino acids. Germline V gives CDR1 MNHEY, CDR2 SMNVEV (reference sequence). CDR3 loop: CASNPRTGGFAGELFF. The CDR3 nucleotides read TGTGCCAGCAACCCTCGGACAGGGGGCTTCGCCGGGGAGCTGTTTTTT.

The chain joins TRBV20-1 to TRBJ2-1; 9 positions agree with TRBD1. This CDR3 contains 15 residues. V lost 3 bases to trimming and J lost 6 bases; unmatched junction nucleotides: 9. Germline CDR1 is DFQATT and CDR2 is SNEGSKA (reference sequence). Written as DNA, the CDR3 is TGCAGTGCTAGTAACCCGGGACAGGGAAGCAATGAGCAGTTCTTC. Encoded protein: CSASNPGQGSNEQFF.

The chain recombines TRBV7-9 with TRBJ1-1; 7 positions agree with TRBD1. The length of the CDR3 is 14 residues. Trimming cost V 4 bases and J 0 bases; bases outside gene matches: 2. Germline assignment: CDR1 SEHNR and CDR2 FQNEAQ (reference sequence). CDR3 region: CASSSDRMNTEAFF. CDR3 in DNA: TGTGCCAGCAGCTCGGACAGGATGAACACTGAAGCTTTCTTT. The variable domain in full, completed from reference TRBV7-9 and TRBJ1-1, reads DTGVSQNPRHKITKRGQNVTFRCDPISEHNRLYWYRQTLGQGPEFLTYFQNEAQLEKSRLLSDRFSAERPKGSFSTLEIQRTEQGDSAMYLCASSSDRMNTEAFFGQGTRLTVV.

V usage is TRBV27 and J usage is TRBJ2-5; D is possibly TRBD1 (5 bases). Trimming removed 6 bases at V and 1 base at J, with 9 bases between. From germline, CDR1 is MNHEY and CDR2 SMNVEV (reference sequence). The CDR3 length is 13 residues. CDR3 sequence: CASRSRVQETQYF. CDR3 in DNA: TGTGCCAGCAGATCCAGGGTCCAAGAGACCCAGTACTTC.

The chain joins TRBV28 to TRBJ1-1; D ambiguous. The CDR3 has 10 residues. CDR1 is MDHEN, CDR2 SYDVKM, per germline. V lost 5 bases to trimming and J lost 5 bases, with 3 bases between them. The CDR3 loop reads CASSRTEAFF. The CDR3 DNA is TGTGCCAGCAGTCGTACTGAAGCTTTCTTT.

The V call is TRBV11-3, the J call TRBJ2-3; the D gene is possibly TRBD2 (6 bases). The CDR3 is 14 amino acids. From germline, CDR1 is SGHNT and CDR2 YENEEA. The V end lost 5 bases, the J end lost 3 bases, and 12 bases lay between the germline ends. CDR3 coding DNA: TGTGCCAGCAGCCGGGACGGGGGTACAGATACGCAGTATTTT. This sequence encodes CASSRDGGTDTQYF.

This clone came up once. This chain links TRBV3-1 (or the pseudogene TRBV3-2) with TRBJ1-1, with no clear D. CDR3 length: 14 amino acids. Trimming took off 0 bases at V and 5 bases at J, with 10 bases between the two ends. CDR1 LGHDT and CDR2 YNNKEL come from the germline V gene (reference sequence). The CDR3: CASSQDEGGTEAFF. DNA of the CDR3: TGTGCCAGCAGCCAAGACGAGGGAGGGACTGAAGCTTTCTTT.

The rearrangement joins TRBV6-5 to TRBJ1-2, with 9 bases matching TRBD1. After removal of 4 bases from V and 1 base from J, the junction contained 7 bases not matched to a gene. CDR1 is MNHEY, CDR2 SVGAGI, per germline. The CDR3 contains 16 residues. The CDR3 bases are TGTGCCAGCAGTTTTTCGGGACAGGGCGGTAACTATGGCTACACCTTC. Translation gives CASSFSGQGGNYGYTF.